This T cell receptor (beta chain) was sequenced during a study of cytomegalovirus exposure and HLA in healthy donors. Overall study: In a later analysis, the roughly 120 validation repertoires were reported to have used the same platform as the approximately 690 first-cohort repertoires. Findings and caveats of the study: TCR sequences were mostly rare, though some public TCRs occurred in many donors. The authors enumerated 150 to 200 TCR beta chains as linked to cytomegalovirus. Diagnosis of cytomegalovirus status made by the classifier reportedly showed high specificity and sensitivity.

To note about this clone: Its specificity is not known.

TCRdb's table, derived via immunoSEQ multiplex PCR, lists solely in-frame clones and lacks some. This table has a few hundred thousand clones, more than 80% appearing once. Trimming cost V 1 base and J 1 base; bases outside gene matches: 3. CDR1 and CDR2 from the germline V gene are SGHVS and FNYEAQ. The CDR3 sequence is 16 residues long. The V gene is TRBV7-6, the J gene TRBJ2-3; 9 bases are a match to TRBD2. The receptor was isolated from a woman under 30 in good health and CMV-seronegative. Specimen: PBMCs. CDR3 protein: CASSLVQRGGTDTQYF. The CDR3 region has the DNA TGTGCCAGCAGCTTAGTTCAGCGGGGGGGCACAGATACGCAGTATTTT.